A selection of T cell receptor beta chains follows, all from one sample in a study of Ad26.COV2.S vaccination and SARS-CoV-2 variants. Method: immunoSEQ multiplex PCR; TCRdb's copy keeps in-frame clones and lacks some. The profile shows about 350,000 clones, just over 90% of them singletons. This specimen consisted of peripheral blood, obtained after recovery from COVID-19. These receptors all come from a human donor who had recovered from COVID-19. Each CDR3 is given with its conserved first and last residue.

CASSLRLAGDTQYF	TRBJ2-3	TRBV5-1	14
CASSLQQGGLETQYF	TRBJ2-5	TRBV16	15
CASSEAQGIPYEQYF	TRBJ2-7	TRBV6-1	15
CASSKGQYNSPLHF	TRBJ1-6	TRBV5-1	14
CASRNTGELFF	TRBJ2-2	TRBV27	11
CASSIGQVFEAFF	TRBJ1-1	TRBV10-2	13
CASSSPTTSTDTQYF	TRBJ2-3	TRBV6-5	15
CASSPVWRADTQYF	TRBJ2-3	TRBV2	14
CASSQARVTGELFF	TRBJ2-2	TRBV7-2	14
CASGFPGGSYTF	TRBJ1-2	TRBV12-5	12
CASGRVEEKLFF	TRBJ1-4	TRBV7-9	12
CASSFRRNSYNEQFF	TRBJ2-1	TRBV5-4	15
CATSDPRLNTDTQYF	TRBJ2-3	TRBV24-1	15
CASSLIGANTEAFF	TRBJ1-1	TRBV5-4	14
CASSLRRVAGAVTQYF	TRBJ2-3	TRBV3-1/TRBV3-2	16
CASSWTGGGELFF	TRBJ2-2	TRBV28	13
CASSQGTANPQGTQYF	TRBJ2-3	TRBV4-1	16
CASRQGMSNQPQHF	TRBJ1-5	TRBV27	14
CASSFQGTSGGASYNEQFF	TRBJ2-1	TRBV11-3	19
CASSGGTANTEAFF	TRBJ1-1	TRBV7-2	14
CASSNGLVQPQHF	TRBJ1-5	TRBV6-2/TRBV6-3	13
CASSLTPGLHTEAFF	TRBJ1-1	TRBV5-1	15
CASSVVPGGGYTF	TRBJ1-2	TRBV9	13
CASSPPLRGYTF	TRBJ1-2	TRBV28	12
CASSSTPRTSGVYEQYF	TRBJ2-7	TRBV13	17
CASSSDRFNSPLHF	TRBJ1-6	TRBV9	14
CASSMGQGAGNTIYF	TRBJ1-3	TRBV19	15
CASSLFERQGLNEQYF	TRBJ2-7	TRBV11-2	16
CATSDASTFDTQYF	TRBJ2-3	TRBV24-1	14
CATSRDPAGYQHF	TRBJ1-5	TRBV15	13
CASSDSGAKNIQYF	TRBJ2-4	TRBV6-2/TRBV6-3	14
CASGYGSLADTQYF	TRBJ2-3	TRBV12-5	14
CASSDSDRAYEQYF	TRBJ2-7	TRBV6-6	14
CASSQGQGVFEQYF	TRBJ2-7	TRBV4-2	14
CASSLEGATNEKLFF	TRBJ1-4	TRBV28	15
CASSLESTSQNRSVRPQHF	TRBJ1-5	TRBV5-4	19
CASSPGWGTYEQYF	TRBJ2-7	TRBV7-6	14
CASSLDIRGKTQYF	TRBJ2-5	TRBV5-4	14
CASSLQGAVGDTYFTDTQYF	TRBJ2-3	TRBV5-1	20
CASSFGSGGAWETQYF	TRBJ2-5	TRBV5-6	16
CASSIGLADTQYF	TRBJ2-3	TRBV19	13
CASSEGQGQETQYF	TRBJ2-5	TRBV3-1/TRBV3-2	14
CASSYRGSGYTF	TRBJ1-2	TRBV6-5	12
CASSQGTTTYNEQFF	TRBJ2-1	TRBV4-1	15
CASSLVGGVARKYEQYF	TRBJ2-7	TRBV7-8	17
CASSIRREGNQPQHF	TRBJ1-5	TRBV19	15
CASSKTGGRVDTQYF	TRBJ2-3	TRBV19	15
CASSSRTVPSGNTIYF	TRBJ1-3	TRBV6-6	16
CASSARQGESTDTQYF	TRBJ2-3	TRBV11-3	16
CASSQDGAPTIPGYTF	TRBJ1-2	TRBV3-1/TRBV3-2	16
CASSPIGAGGSSGANVLTF	TRBJ2-6	TRBV5-4	19
CASSLFLAQPQHF	TRBJ1-5	TRBV27	13
CASSSPGQGSLGAPQHF	TRBJ1-5	TRBV6-2/TRBV6-3	17
CASSQVFEAGNIQYF	TRBJ2-4	TRBV4-1	15
CASSPASGTDGETQYF	TRBJ2-5	TRBV5-1	16